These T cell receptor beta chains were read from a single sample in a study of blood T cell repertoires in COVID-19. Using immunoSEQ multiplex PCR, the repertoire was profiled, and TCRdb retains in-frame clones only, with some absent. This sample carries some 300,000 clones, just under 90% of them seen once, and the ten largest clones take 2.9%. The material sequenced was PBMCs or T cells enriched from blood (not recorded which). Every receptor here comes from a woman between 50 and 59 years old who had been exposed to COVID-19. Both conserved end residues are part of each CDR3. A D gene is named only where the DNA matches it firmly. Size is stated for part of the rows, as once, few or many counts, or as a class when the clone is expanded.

CASSVYRDRGSPLHF	TGTGCCAGCAGCGTATACCGGGACAGAGGATCACCCCTCCACTTT	once	TRBJ1-6	TRBV13	15	TRBD1
CASSLGSYGYTF	TGTGCCAGCAGTTTAGGGAGCTATGGCTACACCTTC	NA	TRBJ1-2	TRBV28	12	NA
CASSTHMSDTQYF	TGTGCCAGCAGCACACACATGTCCGATACGCAGTATTTT	NA	TRBJ2-3	TRBV7-2	13	NA
CASSAWDRGREETQYF	TGTGCCAGCAGCGCCTGGGACAGGGGGCGGGAGGAGACCCAGTACTTC	NA	TRBJ2-5	TRBV7-2	16	TRBD1
CASSPGVRTEAFF	TGCGCCAGCAGCCCGGGGGTGAGGACTGAAGCTTTCTTT	NA	TRBJ1-1	TRBV5-1	13	NA
CASRLGYTDTQYF	TGTGCCAGCAGGCTCGGGTACACAGATACGCAGTATTTT	NA	TRBJ2-3	TRBV28	13	NA
CASSLSGSPNEKLFF	TGTGCCAGCAGCTTATCGGGATCCCCTAATGAAAAACTGTTTTTT	NA	TRBJ1-4	TRBV5-5	15	NA
CASSLGQGAGNTIYF	TGTGCCAGCAGTCTAGGACAGGGCGCTGGAAACACCATATATTTT	NA	TRBJ1-3	TRBV6-5	15	TRBD1
CAISETDREVYGYTF	TGTGCCATCAGTGAGACGGACAGGGAGGTCTATGGCTACACCTTC	NA	TRBJ1-2	TRBV10-3	15	TRBD1
CAALGPDTQYF	TGTGCCGCCCTTGGGCCAGATACGCAGTATTTT	NA	TRBJ2-3	TRBV2	11	NA
CASSLGDLNYGYTF	TGCGCCAGCAGCTTGGGAGATCTCAACTATGGCTACACCTTC	NA	TRBJ1-2	TRBV5-1	14	NA
CSASDWGQGKETQYF	TGCAGTGCTAGTGATTGGGGACAGGGGAAAGAGACCCAGTACTTC	NA	TRBJ2-5	TRBV20-1	15	TRBD1
CASSEGTGGWVSSEAFF	TGTGCCAGCAGTGAGGGGACAGGGGGCTGGGTTTCATCTGAAGCTTTCTTT	NA	TRBJ1-1	TRBV6-1	17	TRBD1
CASSLVPSGGVNEQFF	TGTGCCAGCAGCTTAGTCCCTAGCGGGGGAGTAAATGAGCAGTTCTTC	NA	TRBJ2-1	TRBV11-2	16	TRBD2
CASSVQGLSEKLFF	TGTGCCAGCAGTGTACAGGGGTTGTCAGAAAAACTGTTTTTT	few	TRBJ1-4	TRBV28	14	TRBD1
CASSYRGTSGQETQYF	TGTGCCAGCAGCTACCGGGGGACTAGCGGCCAAGAGACCCAGTACTTC	once	TRBJ2-5	TRBV27	16	TRBD2
CANHPGQGAKSSYSPLHF	TGCGCCAACCACCCGGGACAGGGCGCGAAAAGCTCTTATTCACCCCTCCACTTT	NA	TRBJ1-6	TRBV23-1	18	TRBD1
CASSSGGGPDEKLFF	TGTGCCAGCAGCTCGGGGGGGGGCCCCGATGAAAAACTGTTTTTT	NA	TRBJ1-4	TRBV28	15	NA
CAWRDRGGTEKLFF	TGTGCCTGGAGAGACAGGGGGGGTACCGAAAAACTGTTTTTT	NA	TRBJ1-4	TRBV30	14	TRBD1
CAWSVLRDNSPLHF	TGTGCCTGGAGTGTACTACGGGATAATTCACCCCTCCACTTT	NA	TRBJ1-6	TRBV30	14	NA
CASSDPRGLNTYEQYF	TGTGCCAGCAGCGACCCCCGAGGCCTTAATACCTACGAGCAGTACTTC	once	TRBJ2-7	TRBV4-2	16	NA
CASNRQGANEKLFF	TGCGCCAGCAACAGACAGGGTGCTAATGAAAAACTGTTTTTT	NA	TRBJ1-4	TRBV10-1	14	TRBD1
CATIRAGTINSPLHF	TGTGCCACAATCAGAGCGGGGACGATTAATTCACCCCTCCACTTT	NA	TRBJ1-6	TRBV6-5	15	NA
CASSVGQGATNEKLFF	TGTGCCAGCAGCGTGGGACAGGGCGCAACTAATGAAAAACTGTTTTTT	NA	TRBJ1-4	TRBV5-5	16	TRBD1
CASSYSQAYGYTF	TGTGCCAGCAGTTACTCCCAGGCCTATGGCTACACCTTC	once	TRBJ1-2	TRBV6-5	13	NA
CASSPPGGSTDTQYF	TGTGCCAGTTCCCCCCCGGGGGGGTCCACAGATACGCAGTATTTT	NA	TRBJ2-3	TRBV27	15	TRBD2
CATSGLDRGAWTGELFF	TGTGCCACCAGTGGCCTCGACAGGGGCGCGTGGACCGGGGAGCTGTTTTTT	NA	TRBJ2-2	TRBV24-1	17	TRBD1
CASSLGGTSGSDEQFF	TGTGCCAGCAGCTTAGGTGGGACTAGCGGGTCAGATGAGCAGTTCTTC	NA	TRBJ2-1	TRBV11-3	16	TRBD2
CASRVPPGVGNTEAFF	TGTGCCAGCAGAGTCCCTCCCGGGGTGGGGAACACTGAAGCTTTCTTT	NA	TRBJ1-1	TRBV28	16	NA